A selection of T cell receptor beta chains follows, all from one sample in a study of T cells after yellow fever vaccination. TCRdb re-analysed the 5' RACE reads in MiXCR, keeping a single row per CDR3 protein. The sample shows 250,000 to 400,000 distinct CDR3 sequences, about 4% of them seen only once. The input for sequencing was PBMCs, taken 5 days after the yellow fever booster vaccination. All receptors derive from a man aged 18 to 29 who received the YFV17D yellow fever vaccine. Both conserved end residues are part of each CDR3. A D gene is named only where the DNA matches it firmly. The size of a clone is reported for some rows only, either as once, few or many, or as a class for expanded clones.

TRBJ1-5 TRBV27 many . CASSLGGTNQPQHF TGTGCCAGCAGTTTGGGCGGAACAAATCAGCCCCAGCATTTT
TRBJ2-3 TRBV7-3 . . CASSLNVGAGDTQYF TGTGCCAGCAGCTTAAACGTGGGGGCCGGAGATACGCAGTATTTT
TRBJ2-2 TRBV7-2 many TRBD1 CASSPQTGTLTGELFF TGTGCCAGCAGCCCACAGACAGGGACCTTAACCGGGGAGCTGTTTTTT
TRBJ2-3 TRBV7-2 few . CASSLDKVEQKQVDTQYF TGTGCCAGCAGCTTAGATAAGGTAGAGCAGAAGCAGGTAGATACGCAGTATTTT
TRBJ2-7 TRBV4-2 many . CASSRLDSPSSYEQYF TGTGCCAGCAGCCGCCTGGACAGCCCTAGCTCCTACGAGCAGTACTTC
TRBJ1-3 TRBV7-8 many . CASSLARMVGVAHSGNTIYF TGTGCCAGCAGCTTAGCCCGGATGGTGGGCGTAGCTCACTCTGGAAACACCATATATTTT
TRBJ2-3 TRBV5-1 few . CASTTWGGATDTQYF TGCGCCAGCACCACTTGGGGGGGCGCGACAGATACGCAGTATTTT
TRBJ2-5 TRBV5-6 many . CASSFGRTQETQYF TGTGCCAGCAGCTTCGGCAGGACCCAAGAGACCCAGTACTTC
TRBJ1-1 TRBV29-1 many . CSVETDTEAFF TGCAGCGTTGAAACTGACACTGAAGCTTTCTTT
TRBJ1-6 TRBV9 many . CASSERELERDSPLHF TGTGCCAGCAGCGAGAGGGAGTTGGAAAGAGATTCACCCCTCCACTTT
TRBJ2-3 TRBV5-4 few TRBD2 CASSLLAGAGTDTQYF TGTGCCAGCAGCCTCTTAGCGGGGGCGGGCACAGATACGCAGTATTTT
TRBJ2-7 TRBV4-2 many . CASSQALEGSGEQYF TGTGCCAGCAGCCAAGCCTTGGAGGGGTCGGGTGAGCAGTACTTC
TRBJ2-3 TRBV6-2/TRBV6-3 few . CASSYAGDTQYF TGTGCCAGCAGTTACGCGGGGGATACGCAGTATTTT
TRBJ2-1 TRBV7-9 many . CASRRYRDSYNEQFF TGTGCCAGCAGAAGATACCGGGACTCCTACAATGAGCAGTTCTTC
TRBJ1-1 TRBV4-1 many . CASSQEGTLGTEAFF TGCGCCAGCAGCCAAGAGGGGACCTTGGGCACTGAAGCTTTCTTT
TRBJ2-5 TRBV15 . . CATSRDGTRVRETQYF TGTGCCACCAGCAGAGATGGTACGAGGGTTCGAGAGACCCAGTACTTC
TRBJ2-1 TRBV5-6 few . CASSSWGAPYNEQFF TGTGCCAGCAGTTCGTGGGGGGCACCCTACAATGAGCAGTTCTTC
TRBJ2-1 TRBV11-3 few . CASSPRGKSYNEQFF TGTGCCAGCAGCCCCAGGGGAAAATCCTACAATGAGCAGTTCTTC
TRBJ2-3 TRBV9 . TRBD1 CASNQGARVEDTQYF TGTGCCAGCAATCAGGGGGCGCGCGTTGAAGATACGCAGTATTTT
TRBJ2-7 TRBV7-9 few . CASSFPETYEQYF TGTGCCAGCAGCTTTCCCGAAACCTACGAGCAGTACTTC
TRBJ2-3 TRBV4-1 few . CASSQGVQRGRTDTQYF TGCGCCAGCAGCCAAGGAGTCCAACGGGGGCGCACAGATACGCAGTATTTT
TRBJ2-5 TRBV5-1 few . CASSLETGIGETQYF TGCGCCAGCAGCTTGGAAACAGGGATTGGCGAGACCCAGTACTTC
TRBJ2-1 TRBV20-1 few TRBD2 CSAGRGLAGVEQFF TGCAGTGCGGGACGCGGACTAGCGGGGGTCGAGCAGTTCTTC
TRBJ1-1 TRBV20-1 . . CSAREFAGAATEAFF TGCAGTGCTAGAGAATTTGCAGGGGCGGCCACTGAAGCTTTCTTT
TRBJ2-1 TRBV14 . . CASSQFQGNNEQFF TGTGCCAGCAGCCAATTTCAGGGGAACAATGAGCAGTTCTTC
TRBJ1-4 TRBV6-5 many . CASRRNSELATNEKLFF TGTGCCAGCAGGCGGAACAGCGAGCTAGCAACTAATGAAAAACTGTTTTTT
TRBJ2-4 TRBV19 many . CASSITGSKNIQYF TGTGCCAGTAGTATAACGGGATCCAAAAACATTCAGTACTTC
TRBJ1-1 TRBV5-1 many . CASSLEPTGNTEAFF TGCGCCAGCAGCTTGGAGCCGACAGGGAACACTGAAGCTTTCTTT
TRBJ2-3 TRBV20-1 . TRBD1 CSAEDRGSTDTQYF TGCAGTGCTGAGGACAGGGGAAGCACAGATACGCAGTATTTT
TRBJ1-2 TRBV29-1 few . CSRETESRQEWVYGYTF TGCAGCCGTGAGACTGAATCTAGACAGGAATGGGTCTATGGCTACACCTTC
TRBJ2-3 TRBV4-2 many . CASSQETSADTQYF TGTGCCAGCAGCCAAGAGACTAGTGCCGATACGCAGTATTTT
TRBJ2-2 TRBV18 . . CASSPRPGNTGELSF TGTGCCAGCTCACCACGGCCGGGGAACACCGGGGAGCTGTCTTTT
TRBJ2-3 TRBV4-3 . TRBD1 CASSQVWGTGGDTQYF TGCGCCAGCAGCCAAGTATGGGGGACAGGGGGCGATACGCAGTATTTT
TRBJ2-1 TRBV29-1 many . CSVEDVKGGNNEQFF TGCAGCGTTGAAGATGTCAAGGGGGGCAACAATGAGCAGTTCTTC
TRBJ1-2 TRBV7-2 many . CASSPDRNYGYTF TGTGCCAGCAGCCCCGACAGGAACTATGGCTACACCTTC
TRBJ1-5 TRBV4-3 many TRBD1 CASSPDRVTNQPQHF TGCGCCAGCAGCCCGGACAGGGTAACCAATCAGCCCCAGCATTTT
TRBJ2-1 TRBV7-2 few . CASSSTRGSYNEQFF TGTGCCAGCAGCTCGACTAGAGGCTCCTACAATGAGCAGTTCTTC
TRBJ2-3 TRBV13 many TRBD1 CASSDRQGESTDTQYF TGTGCCAGCAGCGACAGACAGGGGGAGAGCACAGATACGCAGTATTTT
TRBJ2-1 TRBV7-9 few TRBD2 CASSLGASGTSGGANEQFF TGTGCCAGCAGCTTAGGAGCTTCCGGGACTAGCGGGGGAGCGAATGAGCAGTTCTTC
TRBJ2-5 TRBV5-1 many . CASNDNLGETQYF TGCGCCAGCAACGACAACCTAGGAGAGACCCAGTACTTC
TRBJ1-2 TRBV20-1 . . CSAGRGTNYGYTF TGCAGTGCCGGCCGGGGGACTAACTATGGCTACACCTTC
TRBJ1-1 TRBV6-5 . . CASRAHGPTEAFF TGTGCCAGCAGAGCACACGGCCCCACTGAAGCTTTCTTT
TRBJ2-5 TRBV16 . . CASSRHQETQYF TGTGCCAGCAGCAGACACCAAGAGACCCAGTACTTC
TRBJ1-1 TRBV3-1 few . CASSRRDPNTEAFF TGTGCCAGCAGTCGGAGGGATCCCAACACTGAAGCTTTCTTT
TRBJ2-1 TRBV7-2 few . CASGGLATYNEQFF TGTGCCAGCGGTGGGCTTGCGACCTACAATGAGCAGTTCTTC
TRBJ2-1 TRBV7-9 many . CASSLDGVSYNEQFF TGTGCCAGCAGCTTAGATGGGGTCTCCTACAATGAGCAGTTCTTC
TRBJ2-3 TRBV27 . TRBD2 CASRLAGGRTDTQYF TGTGCCAGCAGGCTAGCGGGGGGCCGCACAGATACGCAGTATTTT
TRBJ1-2 TRBV7-2 many . CASSLRIRQATNYGYTF TGTGCCAGCAGCTTACGTATCCGACAGGCGACTAACTATGGCTACACCTTC
TRBJ1-6 TRBV28 many . CASRVLGSPLHF TGTGCCAGCAGGGTATTAGGGTCACCCCTCCACTTT
TRBJ2-3 TRBV11-3 . TRBD2 CASSRGGGDRQFF TGTGCCAGCAGCCGGGGCGGGGGAGATAGGCAGTTTTTT
TRBJ2-3 TRBV2 few TRBD2 CASSGMAGGADTQYF TGTGCCAGCAGTGGAATGGCGGGGGGGGCAGATACGCAGTATTTT
TRBJ2-3 TRBV28 many . CASSSPGTLSTDTQYF TGTGCCAGCAGTTCCCCCGGGACACTGAGCACAGATACGCAGTATTTT
TRBJ2-5 TRBV12-3/TRBV12-4 many TRBD2 CASTRGEETQYF TGTGCCAGCACCCGGGGGGAAGAGACCCAGTACTTC
TRBJ2-7 TRBV7-2 many TRBD2 CASSFNLAGSYEQYF TGTGCCAGCAGCTTTAACCTAGCGGGGTCCTACGAGCAGTACTTC
TRBJ1-6 TRBV27 few . CASQGLQESSPLHF TGTGCCAGCCAGGGGTTACAAGAGTCTTCACCCCTCCACTTT
TRBJ2-2 TRBV7-2 few . CASSLVAVNTGELFF TGTGCCAGCAGCTTAGTGGCCGTCAACACCGGGGAGCTGTTTTTT
TRBJ1-5 TRBV20-1 . TRBD1 CSARTGRPDQPQHF TGCAGTGCGAGGACAGGGAGACCCGATCAGCCCCAGCATTTT
TRBJ2-3 TRBV25-1 many . CASSRKPDRTILGTDTQYF TGTGCCAGCAGCAGAAAACCTGATCGGACTATCTTGGGCACAGATACGCAGTATTTT